This T cell receptor beta chain stems from a study of CD4 T cells in relation to SARS-CoV-2 and coronaviruses. V gave up 6 bases and J gave up 7 bases, with 13 bases separating them. The length of the CDR3 is 12 residues. The V gene's germline CDR1 is PRHDT and CDR2 FYEKMQ (reference sequence). Unexposed donor CD4+ T cells date from about 2011-2018, before the COVID-19 pandemic. CD4+ T cells were isolated from the cells after 10 days of culture. The table came from immunoSEQ multiplex PCR; TCRdb's copy has only in-frame clones and leaves some out. Of roughly 17,000 clones listed, approximately 75% are singletons. This clone showed up just a few times. Its antigen is undetermined.

The TCR was taken from a human donor in good health. Sequencing input: CD4+ T cells from PBMCs, cultured in vitro. The chain has TRBV13 and TRBJ2-7; D might be TRBD1 (6 bases). The chain's CDR3 is CASSRQEGEQYF. CDR3 DNA sequence: TGTGCCAGCAGTAGACAGGAAGGTGAGCAGTACTTC. Complete variable domain (other parts from reference TRBV13 and TRBJ2-7): AAGVIQSPRHLIKEKRETATLKCYPIPRHDTVYWYQQGPGQDPQFLISFYEKMQSDKGSIPDRFSAQQFSDYHSELNMSSLELGDSALYFCASSRQEGEQYFGPGTRLTVT.